These T cell receptor beta chains were read from a single sample in a study of post-analysis software for immune sequencing data. From the PCR reads, TCRdb called clonotypes with MiXCR, one entry per CDR3 protein. The repertoire includes about 770,000 distinct CDR3 sequences, about 45% of them detected once, and 4.9% sits in the top ten. Input material: blood. The receptors shown here come from a girl aged 10 to 17 with multiple sclerosis. CDR3s include the opening cysteine and the closing phenylalanine or tryptophan. The D gene is left open where the match is weak. Size is omitted from some rows. Given values are once, few, many or a class for expanded clones.

D gene: TRBD2
V gene: TRBV11-2
clone size: few
J gene: TRBJ2-1
CDR3 DNA: TGTGCCAGCAGCCCCAGTCGGGTCGGGGGGAGCTCCTACAATGAGCAGTTCTTC
CDR3 protein: CASSPSRVGGSSYNEQFF

D gene: NA
V gene: TRBV3-1
clone size: NA
J gene: TRBJ2-5
CDR3 DNA: TGTGCCGGCAGCCAAGATCCGGGGGGCAGGCAAGAGACCCAGTACTTC
CDR3 protein: CAGSQDPGGRQETQYF

D gene: TRBD1
V gene: TRBV4-1
clone size: once
J gene: TRBJ2-7
CDR3 DNA: TGCGCCAGCAGCCAAGATGGTCCACAGGGGTTTGGAAGCGAGCAGTACTTC
CDR3 protein: CASSQDGPQGFGSEQYF

D gene: NA
V gene: TRBV6-1
clone size: NA
J gene: TRBJ1-2
CDR3 DNA: TGTGCCAGCACTCTGACAGGAGACTATGGCTACACCTTC
CDR3 protein: CASTLTGDYGYTF

D gene: NA
V gene: TRBV7-2
clone size: NA
J gene: TRBJ2-3
CDR3 DNA: TGTGCCAGCAGCTTCGACGGAGATACGCAGTATTTT
CDR3 protein: CASSFDGDTQYF

D gene: NA
V gene: TRBV7-2
clone size: NA
J gene: TRBJ2-3
CDR3 DNA: TGTGCCAGCAGCAACTCGGCGGCGGGAGATACGCAGTATTTT
CDR3 protein: CASSNSAAGDTQYF

D gene: TRBD1
V gene: TRBV29-1
clone size: NA
J gene: TRBJ1-1
CDR3 DNA: TGCAGCGTTTTCGGGGACAGGGGGACTGAAGCTTTCTTT
CDR3 protein: CSVFGDRGTEAFF

D gene: NA
V gene: TRBV6-1
clone size: NA
J gene: TRBJ2-1
CDR3 DNA: TGTGCCTCTTGGGGGAGTCTCTCCTACAATGAGCAGTTCTTC
CDR3 protein: CASWGSLSYNEQFF

D gene: NA
V gene: TRBV5-1
clone size: NA
J gene: TRBJ1-2
CDR3 DNA: TGCGCCAGCAGCGGGACTCAGTTAGATGGCTACACCTTC
CDR3 protein: CASSGTQLDGYTF

D gene: NA
V gene: TRBV20-1
clone size: few
J gene: TRBJ2-5
CDR3 DNA: TGCAGTGCTAGAGAGACATTTCAAGAGACCCAGTACTTC
CDR3 protein: CSARETFQETQYF

D gene: TRBD2
V gene: TRBV20-1
clone size: once
J gene: TRBJ2-7
CDR3 DNA: TGCAGTGCCCCCGGGGAGGGACCCTACGAGCAGTACTTC
CDR3 protein: CSAPGEGPYEQYF

D gene: TRBD2
V gene: TRBV29-1
clone size: NA
J gene: TRBJ2-1
CDR3 DNA: TGCAGCGTCACTCGAGCGGGAGCTCACAGTGAGCAGTTCTTC
CDR3 protein: CSVTRAGAHSEQFF

D gene: TRBD2
V gene: TRBV25-1
clone size: once
J gene: TRBJ2-5
CDR3 DNA: TGTGCCAGCAGTGAGGGTCAGCGGGAGGGCGGATGGGAGACCCAGTACTTC
CDR3 protein: CASSEGQREGGWETQYF

D gene: NA
V gene: TRBV5-5
clone size: NA
J gene: TRBJ1-5
CDR3 DNA: TGTGCCAGCAGCTTGGACAGATACAATCAGCCCCAGCATTTT
CDR3 protein: CASSLDRYNQPQHF

D gene: TRBD1
V gene: TRBV7-8
clone size: few
J gene: TRBJ2-3
CDR3 DNA: TGTGCCAGCAGCTTAGAGGGCAGGGGGTTGGGCACAGATACGCAGTATTTT
CDR3 protein: CASSLEGRGLGTDTQYF

D gene: NA
V gene: TRBV20-1
clone size: NA
J gene: TRBJ1-1
CDR3 DNA: TGCAGTGCTAGAGATCATCTGAACACTGAAGCTTTCTTT
CDR3 protein: CSARDHLNTEAFF

D gene: NA
V gene: TRBV3-1
clone size: few
J gene: TRBJ1-2
CDR3 DNA: TGTGCCAGCAGCCAAGGGGGCAGACCGTACTATGGCTACACCTTC
CDR3 protein: CASSQGGRPYYGYTF

D gene: NA
V gene: TRBV29-1
clone size: few
J gene: TRBJ2-1
CDR3 DNA: TGCAGCGTCCTCCCGGAGAACAATGAGCAGTTCTTC
CDR3 protein: CSVLPENNEQFF

D gene: TRBD1
V gene: TRBV6-5
clone size: NA
J gene: TRBJ2-7
CDR3 DNA: TGTGCCAGCAGGCGAGTGACAGGGACCAACTCCTACGAGCAGTACTTC
CDR3 protein: CASRRVTGTNSYEQYF

D gene: NA
V gene: TRBV10-3
clone size: NA
J gene: TRBJ2-7
CDR3 DNA: TGTGCCTTGATACAGGTGAGGAGTTACGAGCAGTACTTC
CDR3 protein: CALIQVRSYEQYF

D gene: TRBD1
V gene: TRBV5-1
clone size: NA
J gene: TRBJ2-4
CDR3 DNA: TGCGCCAGCAGCTTGGGTCGGGGACAGACTACGGAGCAGTACTTC
CDR3 protein: CASSLGRGQTTEQYF

D gene: NA
V gene: TRBV5-1
clone size: NA
J gene: TRBJ2-1
CDR3 DNA: TGCGCCAGCAGGGTCCGGGCCTACAATGAGCAGTTCTTC
CDR3 protein: CASRVRAYNEQFF

D gene: NA
V gene: TRBV20-1
clone size: few
J gene: TRBJ2-1
CDR3 DNA: TGCAGTGCTCGGGTGGCTAGCAGGCCGGTAAATGAGCAGTTCTTC
CDR3 protein: CSARVASRPVNEQFF

D gene: TRBD1
V gene: TRBV5-8
clone size: NA
J gene: TRBJ2-1
CDR3 DNA: TGTGCCAGCAGCTTTAGGGGGCTCAATGAGCAGTTCTTC
CDR3 protein: CASSFRGLNEQFF

D gene: NA
V gene: TRBV20-1
clone size: NA
J gene: TRBJ1-2
CDR3 DNA: TGCAGTGCAGTCAGGGCCAGGGGCTATGGCTACACCTTC
CDR3 protein: CSAVRARGYGYTF

D gene: NA
V gene: TRBV21-1
clone size: NA
J gene: TRBJ2-5
CDR3 DNA: TGTGCCAGCCCCCGGGGCACCCAAGAGACCCAGTACTTC
CDR3 protein: CASPRGTQETQYF

D gene: TRBD1
V gene: TRBV29-1
clone size: few
J gene: TRBJ2-5
CDR3 DNA: TGCAGCGTGGAAGGACAGGGAGGAGAAGAGACCCAGTACTTC
CDR3 protein: CSVEGQGGEETQYF

D gene: TRBD2
V gene: TRBV12-3/TRBV12-4
clone size: few
J gene: TRBJ2-1
CDR3 DNA: TGTGCCAGCAGTTCCCGGGACTATCCGGTGGATGAGCAGTTCTTC
CDR3 protein: CASSSRDYPVDEQFF

D gene: NA
V gene: TRBV27
clone size: NA
J gene: TRBJ2-3
CDR3 DNA: TGTGCCAGCAGTTTGTATGGTACGCAGTATTTT
CDR3 protein: CASSLYGTQYF